The 29 T cell receptor beta chains presented below share a single source sample, sequenced in a study of T-cell memory formation after mild COVID-19. One entry per CDR3 protein results from TCRdb running MiXCR on the 5' RACE reads. The sample yields around 310,000 distinct CDR3 sequences, approximately 16% seen once. Sequencing was carried out using PBMCs or a T cell subset sorted from them (not recorded which). The source of these receptors is a man aged 18 to 30 who had mild COVID-19 (a few samples of this study predate the infection). Cell type and time point are not known.

This clonotype has ten or more counts. The chain joins TRBV2 to TRBJ2-1, with TRBD2 matching 8 bases. The CDR3 sequence is 15 residues long. Germline lookup yields CDR1 SNHLY and CDR2 FYNNEI. V lost 8 bases, J lost 3 bases, and 9 bases stayed unmatched. This CDR3 reads CASAAQAGGYNEQFF. The CDR3 DNA reads TGTGCCAGCGCGGCCCAGGCGGGGGGCTACAATGAGCAGTTCTTC.

For this clonotype: Relative to the germline gene, one junction end is altered; a read error may explain this. The chain carries TRBV20-1 and TRBJ2-5, with D perhaps given as TRBD1 or TRBD2 (5 bases each). Germline V CDR1 and CDR2: DFQATT, SNEGSKA (reference sequence). The CDR3 has 11 residues. In DNA form, the CDR3 reads TGCAGTGCTACGAACCTCTGGGGGAACTTCTTC. This translates into CSATNLWGNFF.

This clonotype was found a few times. The CDR3 is CASSEGLAGWETQYF. CDR3 nucleotides: TGTGCCAGCAGCGAGGGACTAGCAGGGTGGGAGACCCAGTACTTC. J is TRBJ2-5 and V is TRBV7-2; TRBD2 matches 9 bases. CDR3 length: 15 amino acids. The V segment lost 5 bases and the J segment 5 bases; nucleotides outside the gene matches: 9. Germline V gene data show CDR1 as SGHTA and CDR2 as FQGNSA.

V usage is TRBV4-2 and J usage is TRBJ2-1; D ambiguous. The CDR3 consists of 13 residues. Trimming cost V 5 bases and J 8 bases, with 13 bases left between them. Looked up from germline, CDR1 is LGHNA and CDR2 is YNFKEQ. The CDR3 here is CASSFGRKDEQFF. CDR3 in DNA: TGTGCCAGCAGCTTTGGGCGGAAGGATGAGCAGTTCTTC.

The chain is built from TRBV7-9 and TRBJ2-3; D is undetermined. V lost 5 bases, J lost 6 bases, and 18 bases lay in between. Germline CDR1 reads SEHNR; CDR2 reads FQNEAQ (reference sequence). The CDR3 sequence is 15 residues long. Written as DNA, the CDR3 is TGTGCCAGCAGCCGTTACCAGATCCTCCCGGATACGCAGTATTTT. The encoded protein is CASSRYQILPDTQYF.

The chain carries TRBV15 and TRBJ1-4; no definite D call. Between the trimmed V and J ends, which lost 5 bases and 5 bases, there was a span of 12 bases. The CDR3 is made up of 14 amino acids. Germline CDR1 is LNHNV and CDR2 is YYDKDF (reference sequence). The DNA of the CDR3 is TGTGCCACCAGCGGAAACTTGCAGAATGAAAAACTGTTTTTT. The encoded protein is CATSGNLQNEKLFF.

In DNA form, the CDR3 reads TGTGCCACCAGTGACGGACAGGGTGATCAGCCCCAGCATTTT. This gives the protein CATSDGQGDQPQHF. This rearrangement joins TRBV24-1 to TRBJ1-5, with 8 nucleotides matching TRBD1. The CDR3 is 14 residues long. Germline V gene sequence: CDR1 KGHDR, CDR2 SFDVKD. V gave up 4 bases and J gave up 5 bases; unmatched junction bases: 3.

Of note for this clonotype: Being one base from a much bigger clone, this may be a read error. The chain recombines TRBV29-1 with TRBJ1-5; D gene ambiguous. Trimming shortened V by 4 bases and J by 5 bases, and 9 bases separated the two germline ends. Germline CDR1 is SQVTM and CDR2 is ANQGSEA. The CDR3 contains 12 residues. CDR3 sequence reads: CSVADVHQPQHF. The CDR3 nucleotides are TGCAGCGTTGCGGACGTCCATCAGCCCCAGCATTTT.

A few counts support this clonotype. The rearrangement uses TRBV29-1 and TRBJ2-5; 7 nucleotides line up with TRBD1. Trimming removed 1 base from V and 4 bases from J; junction bases left unmatched: 0. The CDR3 totals 12 residues. The germline V gene has CDR1 SQVTM and CDR2 ANQGSEA. In DNA form, the CDR3 reads TGCAGCGTTGAAGCAGGGGGAGAGACCCAGTACTTC. The encoded protein is CSVEAGGETQYF.

V usage is TRBV4-2 and J usage is TRBJ1-6; D unresolved. This CDR3 region has 16 residues. Germline values: CDR1 LGHNA, CDR2 YNFKEQ. Trimming removed 1 base at V and 6 bases at J, with 13 bases between. The CDR3 bases are TGTGCCAGCAGCCAAGCCGTGCTAAGGGCTAATTCACCCCTCCACTTT. This gives the protein CASSQAVLRANSPLHF.

The chain links TRBV28 to TRBJ2-7; D is ambiguous. The length of the CDR3 is 13 residues. CDR1 and CDR2 from the germline V gene are MDHEN and SYDVKM. V was trimmed by 8 bases and J by 1 base, leaving 12 bases between them. DNA of the CDR3: TGTGCCAGCTCCGACGGTTTTTCCTACGAGCAGTACGTC. Translation gives CASSDGFSYEQYV.

This clonotype was seen a handful of times. The V gene is TRBV7-8, the J gene TRBJ2-3, with 14 nucleotides matching TRBD2. This CDR3 contains 17 residues. Looked up from germline, CDR1 is SGHVS and CDR2 is FQNEAQ. Germline trimming cut 5 bases from V and 4 bases from J; bases unmatched to any gene: 8. The DNA of the CDR3 is TGTGCCAGCAGCCCGAGGGAGGGACTAGCGGGGGCAGATACGCAGTATTTT. Residues: CASSPREGLAGADTQYF.

This sequence joins TRBV6-2 or TRBV6-3 and TRBJ2-1; a weak D match, TRBD2 (6 bases). V was pared by 2 bases and J by 8 bases, with 16 bases between. Germline V CDR1 and CDR2: MNHEY, SVGEGT. The CDR3 runs 15 residues. CDR3 sequence: CASSYRGTPVDEQFF. The CDR3, as DNA: TGTGCCAGCAGTTACAGAGGGACTCCTGTGGATGAGCAGTTCTTC.

This clonotype has only a few counts. The CDR3 nucleotides read TGTGCCAGCAGTTTACGGGGGGCGAGCACCGGGGAGCTGTTTTTT. Protein product: CASSLRGASTGELFF. This chain joins TRBV27 and TRBJ2-2; D might be TRBD2 (7 bases). The CDR3 contains 15 residues. V was pared by 2 bases and J by 4 bases, with 11 bases between. Germline values: CDR1 MNHEY, CDR2 SMNVEV (reference sequence).

The chain couples TRBV21-1 to TRBJ2-1; no DNA check was done on the table's D call, TRBD2. TRBV21-1 is a pseudogene segment. CDR3 length: 15 amino acids. The CDR3 sequence is CASSTTREGRNEQFF. DNA of the CDR3: TGTGCCAGCAGCACGACCCGGGAGGGCCGAAATGAGCAGTTCTTC.

The rearrangement joins TRBV6-5 to TRBJ2-1, with 9 bases aligning to TRBD2. Germline V gives CDR1 MNHEY, CDR2 SVGAGI. With 2 bases clipped from V and 10 bases from J, the junction kept 6 bases outside the gene matches. CDR3 length: 14 amino acids. In DNA, the CDR3 is TGTGCCAGCAGTTACCTAGCGGGGATAAACGAGCAGTTCTTC. This encodes CASSYLAGINEQFF.

This clonotype has just a few counts. For the CDR3, the DNA is TGTGCCACCCAAGGTGGCAGGGGGCCTCTGAACACCGGGGAGCTGTTTTTT. This encodes CATQGGRGPLNTGELFF. The chain carries TRBV27 and TRBJ2-2; 8 nucleotides match TRBD1. This CDR3 comprises 17 residues. Germline assignment: CDR1 MNHEY and CDR2 SMNVEV (reference sequence). V was pared by 10 bases and J by 1 base, with 14 bases of the junction left unmatched.

This clonotype showed up just a few times. The chain recombines TRBV3-1 with TRBJ2-3; 9 bases agree with TRBD1. Germline V gene lookup returns CDR1 LGHDT and CDR2 YNNKEL (reference sequence). The V gene end was trimmed by 6 bases and the J gene end by 4 bases; junction bases not matched to a gene: 8. The CDR3 contains 15 residues. The CDR3 is CASRGTGLGADTQYF. CDR3 nucleotides: TGTGCCAGCAGGGGGACAGGGTTGGGGGCAGATACGCAGTATTTT.

This clonotype was detected a few times. This chain joins TRBV9 and TRBJ2-3; 12 positions match TRBD2. The germline gives CDR1 SGDLS, CDR2 YYNGEE. This CDR3 has 16 residues. J gave up 5 bases and V 3 bases, and 7 bases lay outside the gene matches. The CDR3, as DNA: TGTGCCAGCAGCGGTACCGGGACTAGCGGGCTAGATACGCAGTATTTT. Encoded protein: CASSGTGTSGLDTQYF.

This clonotype has more than one count but fewer than ten. This chain uses TRBV5-1 with TRBJ2-1; 8 positions agree with TRBD2. The trim removed 0 bases at V and 4 bases at J, leaving 3 bases unmatched. CDR3 length equals 15 residues. The V gene's germline CDR1 is SGHRS and CDR2 YFSETQ. The chain's CDR3 is CASSLELAGYNEQFF. CDR3 in DNA: TGCGCCAGCAGCTTGGAGTTAGCGGGGTACAATGAGCAGTTCTTC.

The rearrangement joins TRBV2 to TRBJ2-7; 7 nucleotides agree with TRBD1. With 6 bases clipped from V and 6 bases from J, the junction kept 11 bases outside the gene matches. CDR3 length equals 14 residues. Germline CDR1 reads SNHLY; CDR2 reads FYNNEI. The CDR3 sequence: CASRRTGGFREQYV. The CDR3 nucleotides are TGTGCCAGCAGGCGGACAGGTGGGTTTCGCGAGCAGTACGTC.

This clonotype has ten or more counts. The chain uses TRBV7-2 and TRBJ2-3; the D is unclear. The V gene's germline CDR1 is SGHTA and CDR2 FQGNSA. This CDR3 spans 12 amino acids. Trimming took 3 bases from V and 3 from J, leaving 4 bases between them. CDR3 in amino acids: CASSLKTDTQYF. The CDR3 region has the DNA TGTGCCAGCAGCTTGAAGACAGATACGCAGTATTTT.

In the case of this clonotype: This sequence may be a read error, since a much larger clone differs from it by one base. V gene TRBV29-1 combines with J gene TRBJ2-1; 8 bases fit TRBD2. This CDR3 contains 16 residues. The germline V gene encodes CDR1 SQVTM and CDR2 ANQGSEA. With 5 bases clipped from V and 0 bases from J, the junction kept 9 bases outside the gene matches. CDR3 bases: TGCAGCGTTAGCGGGGGAAAGATTAGCTCCTACAATGAGCAGTTCTTC. The encoded protein is CSVSGGKISSYNEQFF.

V gene TRBV9 combines with J gene TRBJ2-1; TRBD2 is a possible D gene (6 bases). Germline CDR1 is SGDLS and CDR2 is YYNGEE. The CDR3 loop spans 16 amino acids. With 0 bases removed from V and 2 bases from J, the gap between germline ends came to 12 bases. CDR3 in amino acids: CASSVVGGRTYNEQFF. The CDR3 coding sequence is TGTGCCAGCAGCGTAGTGGGAGGCCGCACCTACAATGAGCAGTTCTTC.

This clonotype was detected ten times or more. The rearrangement joins TRBV7-6 to TRBJ1-1, with D possibly matching TRBD1 (6 bases). V was pared by 1 base and J by 0 bases, with 12 bases between. The CDR3 loop spans 16 amino acids. CDR1 is SGHVS, CDR2 FNYEAQ, per germline. The CDR3 DNA sequence: TGTGCCAGCAGCTTAGGGGTAACAGGGTTGAACACTGAAGCTTTCTTT. The encoded protein is CASSLGVTGLNTEAFF.

The chain couples TRBV6-2 or TRBV6-3 to TRBJ2-2, with TRBD1 as a possible D gene (5 bases). V lost 8 bases, J lost 2 bases, and 9 bases lay in between. The CDR3 is 13 residues long. From germline, CDR1 is MNHEY and CDR2 SVGEGT. The chain's CDR3 is CASHDRNTGELFF. CDR3 nucleotide sequence: TGTGCCAGCCACGACAGAAACACCGGGGAGCTGTTTTTT.

V gene TRBV9 combines with J gene TRBJ2-7; tentative D call: TRBD1 (5 bases). V was shortened by 1 base and J by 6 bases, with 14 bases between the two germline ends. The germline gives CDR1 SGDLS, CDR2 YYNGEE. The CDR3 totals 14 residues. This CDR3 is CASSVWSGSLEQYF. The CDR3 DNA reads TGTGCCAGCAGCGTATGGTCAGGGTCCCTCGAGCAGTACTTC.

This clonotype has more than one count but fewer than ten. CDR3 sequence reads: CASSPTTVLEAFF. The CDR3 DNA reads TGTGCCAGCAGCCCCACGACAGTACTTGAAGCTTTCTTT. The chain has TRBV7-3 and TRBJ1-1, with D possibly TRBD1 on 5 matching bases. CDR3 length equals 13 residues. Germline CDR1 SGHTA, CDR2 FQGTGA. Deletions cut 5 bases from V and 7 bases from J, with 14 bases between.

The chain uses TRBV12-3 or TRBV12-4 and TRBJ2-7; maybe TRBD2 (7 bases). V was pared by 2 bases and J by 3 bases, with 11 bases between. CDR3 length: 14 amino acids. For the CDR3, the DNA is TGTGCCAGCAGTTTAACAGGGAGGGTCTACGAGCAGTACTTC. It specifies CASSLTGRVYEQYF.